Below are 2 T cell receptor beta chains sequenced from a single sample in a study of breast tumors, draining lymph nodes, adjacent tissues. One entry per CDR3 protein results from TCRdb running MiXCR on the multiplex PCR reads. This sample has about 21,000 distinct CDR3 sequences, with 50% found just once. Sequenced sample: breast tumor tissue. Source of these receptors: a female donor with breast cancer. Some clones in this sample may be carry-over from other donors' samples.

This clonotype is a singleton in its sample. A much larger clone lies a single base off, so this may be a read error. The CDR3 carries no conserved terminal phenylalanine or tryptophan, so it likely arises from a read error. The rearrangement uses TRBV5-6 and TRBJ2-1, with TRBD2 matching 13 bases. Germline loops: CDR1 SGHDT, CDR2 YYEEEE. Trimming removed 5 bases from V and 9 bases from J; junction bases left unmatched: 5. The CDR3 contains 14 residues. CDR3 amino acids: CASSPGTSGTEQFS. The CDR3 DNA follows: TGTGCCAGCAGTCCCGGGACTAGCGGGACTGAGCAGTTCTCC.

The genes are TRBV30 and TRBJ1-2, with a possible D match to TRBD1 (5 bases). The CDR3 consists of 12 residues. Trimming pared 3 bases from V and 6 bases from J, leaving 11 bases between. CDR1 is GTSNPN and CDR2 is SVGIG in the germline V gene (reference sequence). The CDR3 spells CAWRRGSDGYTF. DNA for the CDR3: TGTGCCTGGAGGAGGGGATCGGATGGCTACACCTTC.